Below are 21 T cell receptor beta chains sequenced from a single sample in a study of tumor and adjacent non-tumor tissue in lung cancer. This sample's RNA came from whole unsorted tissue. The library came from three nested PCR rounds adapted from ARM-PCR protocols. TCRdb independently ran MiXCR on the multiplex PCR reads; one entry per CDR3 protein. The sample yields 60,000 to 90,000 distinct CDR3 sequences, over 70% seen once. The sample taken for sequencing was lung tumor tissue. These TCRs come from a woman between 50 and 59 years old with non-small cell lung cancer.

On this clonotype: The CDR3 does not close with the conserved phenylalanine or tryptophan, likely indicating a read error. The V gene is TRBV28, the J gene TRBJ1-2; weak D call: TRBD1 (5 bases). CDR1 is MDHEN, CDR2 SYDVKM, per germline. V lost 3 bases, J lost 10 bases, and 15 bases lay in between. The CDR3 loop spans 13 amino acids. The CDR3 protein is CASSFGGGSDYTS. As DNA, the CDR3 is TGTGCCAGCAGTTTCGGGGGGGGGTCTGACTACACCTCC.

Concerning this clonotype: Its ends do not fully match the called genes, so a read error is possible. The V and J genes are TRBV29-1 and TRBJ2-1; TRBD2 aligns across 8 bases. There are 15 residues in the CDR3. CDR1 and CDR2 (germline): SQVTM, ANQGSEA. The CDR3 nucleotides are TGCAGCGTTGAGTTAAGCGGGAGCTCCTACAATGAGCGGTTCTTC. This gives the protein CSVELSGSSYNERFF.

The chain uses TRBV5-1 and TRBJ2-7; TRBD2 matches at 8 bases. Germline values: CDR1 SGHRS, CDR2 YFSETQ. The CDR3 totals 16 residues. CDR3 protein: CTGSPNVAGTAYEQYF. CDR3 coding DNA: TGCACCGGCAGCCCCAACGTAGCGGGAACAGCCTACGAGCAGTACTTC.

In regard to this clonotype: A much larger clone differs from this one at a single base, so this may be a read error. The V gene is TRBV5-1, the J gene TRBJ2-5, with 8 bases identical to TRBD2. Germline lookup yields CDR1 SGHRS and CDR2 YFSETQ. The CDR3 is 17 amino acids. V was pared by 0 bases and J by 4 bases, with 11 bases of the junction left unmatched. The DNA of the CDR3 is TGCGCCAGCAGCTTGGGGCTGAGTAGCGGGGAGAGAGAGACCCAGTACTTC. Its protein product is CASSLGLSSGERETQYF.

CDR3 DNA sequence: TGTGCCAGTTGTGAACAGACCCAGGGGCAGTTCTTC. The encoded protein is CASCEQTQGQFF. The chain uses TRBV6-1 and TRBJ2-1; possible D gene TRBD1, 5 bases. CDR1 MNHNS and CDR2 SASEGT come from the germline V gene. With 9 bases removed from V and 12 bases from J, the gap between germline ends came to 18 bases. This CDR3 spans 12 amino acids.

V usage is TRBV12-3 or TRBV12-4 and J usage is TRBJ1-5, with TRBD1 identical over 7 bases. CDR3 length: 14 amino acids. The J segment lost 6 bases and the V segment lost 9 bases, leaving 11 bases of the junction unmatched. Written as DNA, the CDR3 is TGTGCCAGTAATTTAAACAGGGGAAGTCAGCCCCAGCATTTT. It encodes CASNLNRGSQPQHF.

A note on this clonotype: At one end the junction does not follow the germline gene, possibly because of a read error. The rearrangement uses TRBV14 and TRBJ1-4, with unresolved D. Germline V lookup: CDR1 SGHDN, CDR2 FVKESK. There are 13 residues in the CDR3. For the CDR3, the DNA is TGTGGCAGCAGCCAAGACCGCGCAGAGGGAAAACTGTTT. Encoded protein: CGSSQDRAEGKLF.

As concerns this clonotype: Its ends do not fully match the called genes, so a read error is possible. CDR3 protein: CASNYHWPGNQPQHF. CDR3 nucleotides: TGTGCCAGCAATTACCATTGGCCAGGTAATCAGCCCCAGCATTTT. The chain uses TRBV6-2 or TRBV6-3 and TRBJ1-5; no reliable D call. The CDR3 has 15 amino acids. Germline values: CDR1 MNHEY, CDR2 SVGEGT.

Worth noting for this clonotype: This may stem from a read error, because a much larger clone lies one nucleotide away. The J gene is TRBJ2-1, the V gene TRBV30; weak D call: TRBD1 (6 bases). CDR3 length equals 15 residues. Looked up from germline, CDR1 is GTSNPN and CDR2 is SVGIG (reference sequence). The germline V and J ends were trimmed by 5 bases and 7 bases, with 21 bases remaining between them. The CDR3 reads CAWLKSVTGWNEQFF. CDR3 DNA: TGTGCCTGGTTAAAATCGGTAACAGGGTGGAATGAGCAGTTCTTC.

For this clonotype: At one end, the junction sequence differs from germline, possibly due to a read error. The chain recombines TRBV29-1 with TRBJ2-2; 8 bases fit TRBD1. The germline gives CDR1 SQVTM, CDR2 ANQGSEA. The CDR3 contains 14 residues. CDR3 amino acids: CSVGQQGDTGELLF. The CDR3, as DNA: TGCAGCGTTGGCCAACAGGGGGATACCGGGGAGCTGTTATTT.

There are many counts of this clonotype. DNA for the CDR3: TGTGCCAGCAGGCGCGGAGGAGCGGGGACCTACGAGCAGTACTTC. It is translated as CASRRGGAGTYEQYF. The chain carries TRBV6-2 or TRBV6-3 and TRBJ2-7; 7 bases are a match to TRBD2. From germline, CDR1 is MNHEY and CDR2 SVGEGT. The CDR3 has 15 residues. Trimming removed 6 bases from V and 2 bases from J; junction bases left unmatched: 10.

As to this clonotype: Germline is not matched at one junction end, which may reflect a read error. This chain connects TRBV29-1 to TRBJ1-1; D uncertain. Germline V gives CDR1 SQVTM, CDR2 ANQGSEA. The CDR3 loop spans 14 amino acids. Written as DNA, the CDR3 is TGCAGCGTTGCGGATCCCCACGGGAACACTAAAGCTTTCTTT. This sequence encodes CSVADPHGNTKAFF.

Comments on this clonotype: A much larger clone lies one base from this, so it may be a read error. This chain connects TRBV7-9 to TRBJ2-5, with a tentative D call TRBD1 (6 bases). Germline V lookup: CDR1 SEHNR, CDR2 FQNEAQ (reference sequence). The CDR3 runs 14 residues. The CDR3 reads CVSSPIQGAETQYF. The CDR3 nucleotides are TGTGTCAGCAGCCCAATACAGGGTGCGGAGACCCAGTACTTC.

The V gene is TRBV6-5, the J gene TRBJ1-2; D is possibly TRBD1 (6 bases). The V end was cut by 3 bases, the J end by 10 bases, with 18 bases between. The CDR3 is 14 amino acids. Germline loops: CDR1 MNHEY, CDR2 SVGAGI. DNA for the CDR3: TGTGCCAGCAGTTATTGGCGTCAGGGGAGTGACTACACCTTC. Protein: CASSYWRQGSDYTF.

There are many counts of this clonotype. The CDR3 sequence is CASSLAGNTEAFF. CDR3 coding DNA: TGCGCCAGCAGCTTGGCCGGGAACACTGAAGCTTTCTTT. The V gene is TRBV5-1, the J gene TRBJ1-1; D is undetermined. Per germline, CDR1 SGHRS and CDR2 YFSETQ. The CDR3 sequence is 13 residues long. V was trimmed by 0 bases and J by 1 base, leaving 4 bases between them.

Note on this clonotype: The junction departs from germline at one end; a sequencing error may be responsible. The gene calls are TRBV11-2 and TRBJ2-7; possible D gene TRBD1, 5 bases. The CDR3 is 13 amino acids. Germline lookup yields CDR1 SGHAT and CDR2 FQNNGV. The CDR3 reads CASSLETGAKQWF. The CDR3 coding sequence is TGTGCCAGCAGCTTGGAAACAGGAGCCAAGCAGTGGTTC.

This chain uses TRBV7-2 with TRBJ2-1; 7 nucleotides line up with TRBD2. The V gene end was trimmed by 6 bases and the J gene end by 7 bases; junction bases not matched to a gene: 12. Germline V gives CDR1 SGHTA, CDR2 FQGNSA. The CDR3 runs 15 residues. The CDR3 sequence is CASRSQGGSKNEQFF. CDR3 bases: TGTGCCAGCAGGTCGCAGGGCGGGAGCAAGAATGAGCAGTTCTTC.

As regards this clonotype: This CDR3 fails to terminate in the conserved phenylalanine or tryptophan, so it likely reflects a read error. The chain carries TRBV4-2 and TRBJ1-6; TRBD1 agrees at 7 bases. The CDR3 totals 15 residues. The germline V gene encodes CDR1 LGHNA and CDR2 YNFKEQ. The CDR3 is CASKPRQGDNSPLHS. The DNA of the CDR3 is TGTGCAAGCAAACCACGACAGGGAGATAATTCACCCCTCCACTCT.

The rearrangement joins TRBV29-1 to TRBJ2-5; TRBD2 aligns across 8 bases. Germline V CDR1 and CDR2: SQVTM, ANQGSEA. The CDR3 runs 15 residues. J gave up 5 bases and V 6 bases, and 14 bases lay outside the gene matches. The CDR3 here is CSVAGAGGLGETQYF. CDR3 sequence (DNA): TGCAGCGTCGCCGGGGCGGGGGGTTTGGGGGAGACCCAGTACTTC. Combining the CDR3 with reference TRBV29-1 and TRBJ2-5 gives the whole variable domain SAVISQKPSRDICQRGTSLTIQCQVDSQVTMMFWYRQQPGQSLTLIATANQGSEATYESGFVIDKFPISRPNLTFSTLTVSNMSPEDSSIYLCSVAGAGGLGETQYFGPGTRLLVL.

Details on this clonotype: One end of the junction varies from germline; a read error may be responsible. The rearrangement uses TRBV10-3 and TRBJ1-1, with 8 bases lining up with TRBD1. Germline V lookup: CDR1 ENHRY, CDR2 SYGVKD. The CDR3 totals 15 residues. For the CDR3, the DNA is TGTACCATCAGTGAGGCGGACAGGGAGGGTACTGAAGCTTTCTTT. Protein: CTISEADREGTEAFF.

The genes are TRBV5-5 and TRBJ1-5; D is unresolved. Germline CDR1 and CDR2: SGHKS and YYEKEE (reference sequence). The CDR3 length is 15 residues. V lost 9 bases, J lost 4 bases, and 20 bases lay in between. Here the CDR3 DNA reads TGTGCCAACAGAGTTAACCAGGACTGGAATCAGCCCCAGCATTTT. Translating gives CANRVNQDWNQPQHF.